This TCR beta chain was observed in a study of T cells after somatic rescue of genetic block. The assay was immunoSEQ multiplex PCR, and TCRdb's table has in-frame clones only and misses some. This table has 85,000 to 90,000 clones, around 89% appearing once. The material sequenced was peripheral blood mononuclear cells (PBMCs). The clonotype originates from a woman aged 18-29 years.

The DNA of the CDR3 is TGCGCCAGCAGTCCTAATCCCGGGACCACTGAAGCTTTCTTT. This gives the protein CASSPNPGTTEAFF. The J gene is TRBJ1-1, the V gene TRBV5-1; TRBD1 is a possible D gene (5 bases). Between the trimmed V and J ends, which lost 5 bases and 4 bases, there was a span of 15 bases. CDR1 is SGHRS, CDR2 YFSETQ, per germline. The CDR3 covers 14 residues.